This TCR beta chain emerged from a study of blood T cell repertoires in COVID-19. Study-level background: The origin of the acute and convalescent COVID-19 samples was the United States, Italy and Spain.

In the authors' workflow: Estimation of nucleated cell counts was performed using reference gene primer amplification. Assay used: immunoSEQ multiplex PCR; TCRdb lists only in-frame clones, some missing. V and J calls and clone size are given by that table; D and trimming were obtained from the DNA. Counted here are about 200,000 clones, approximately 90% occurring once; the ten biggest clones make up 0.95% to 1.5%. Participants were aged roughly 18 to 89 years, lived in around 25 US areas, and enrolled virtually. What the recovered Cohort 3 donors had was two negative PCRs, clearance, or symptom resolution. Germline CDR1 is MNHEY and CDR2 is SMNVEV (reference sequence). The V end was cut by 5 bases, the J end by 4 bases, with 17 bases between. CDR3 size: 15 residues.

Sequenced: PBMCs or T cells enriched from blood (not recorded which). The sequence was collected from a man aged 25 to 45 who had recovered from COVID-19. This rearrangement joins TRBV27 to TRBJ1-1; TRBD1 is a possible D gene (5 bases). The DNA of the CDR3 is TGTGCCAGCAGTCCAATCCCTCTGGGGGGCACTGAAGCTTTCTTT. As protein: CASSPIPLGGTEAFF.